This T cell receptor (beta chain) was recovered during a study of cytomegalovirus exposure and HLA in healthy donors. General study points: Later work associated over 15,000 TCR beta sequences with HLA alleles at 0.05 false discovery rate.

The CDR3 spans 14 residues. Trimming removed 0 bases at V and 9 bases at J, with 13 bases between. Germline values: CDR1 SGDLS, CDR2 YYNGEE. In the case of this clone: Its antigen remains unknown.

Use of 60 Vbeta and 13 Jbeta primers characterized the PCR. Sequencing was performed with immunoSEQ multiplex PCR; in TCRdb, only in-frame clones are kept and a portion is missing. The sample yields over 250,000 clones, around 86% seen once. This sequence originates from a man aged 40-49 years in good health and CMV-seropositive. This sequence joins TRBV9 and TRBJ2-1; maybe TRBD2 (5 bases). The sample comprised PBMCs. CDR3 protein: CASSVVVSGSEQFF. DNA of the CDR3: TGTGCCAGCAGCGTAGTTGTATCGGGGAGTGAGCAGTTCTTC.